Sequencing of this TCR beta chain was carried out in a study of cytomegalovirus exposure and HLA in healthy donors. On this clone itself: Its antigen remains unknown. One end of the junction does not line up with germline, which may come from a read error.

Germline V gene lookup returns CDR1 SGDLS and CDR2 YYNGEE. The CDR3 totals 15 residues. PCR primers comprised 60 Vbeta and 13 Jbeta primers. Some clones are missing from TCRdb's copy, which holds only in-frame ones; the method was immunoSEQ multiplex PCR. Of 130,000 or so clones in the sample, around 80% are singletons; the top ten hold about 8.3%. General study results and limits: Analysis was performed later, and it showed HLA-associated TCR beta chains to be more clonally expanded than equally common others. In a later analysis, HLA-C alleles had the fewest associated TCRs, DRB1 alleles the most. Reportedly, cytomegalovirus status was diagnosed with high sensitivity and specificity.

Sequenced: PBMCs. This chain uses TRBV9 with TRBJ2-1; D may be TRBD2 (6 bases). This clonotype originated in a woman in her fifties or sixties in good health and CMV-seropositive. The CDR3 bases are TGTGCCAGCAGCCCCCGAGCCGAGGACTACAATAAGCAGTTCTTC. Translation: CASSPRAEDYNKQFF.